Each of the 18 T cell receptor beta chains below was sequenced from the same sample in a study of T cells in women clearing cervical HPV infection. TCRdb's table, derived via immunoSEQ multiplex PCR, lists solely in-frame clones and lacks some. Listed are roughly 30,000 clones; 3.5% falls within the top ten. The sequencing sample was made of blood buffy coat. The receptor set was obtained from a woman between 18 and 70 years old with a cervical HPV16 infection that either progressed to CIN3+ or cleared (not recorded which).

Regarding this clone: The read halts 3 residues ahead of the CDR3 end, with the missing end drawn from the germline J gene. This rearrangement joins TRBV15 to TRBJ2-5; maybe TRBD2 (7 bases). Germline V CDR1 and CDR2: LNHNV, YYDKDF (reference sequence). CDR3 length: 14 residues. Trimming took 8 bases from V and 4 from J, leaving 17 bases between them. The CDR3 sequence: CATATRGGGETQYF. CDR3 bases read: TGTGCCACCGCAACGAGGGGAGGGGGAGAGACC.

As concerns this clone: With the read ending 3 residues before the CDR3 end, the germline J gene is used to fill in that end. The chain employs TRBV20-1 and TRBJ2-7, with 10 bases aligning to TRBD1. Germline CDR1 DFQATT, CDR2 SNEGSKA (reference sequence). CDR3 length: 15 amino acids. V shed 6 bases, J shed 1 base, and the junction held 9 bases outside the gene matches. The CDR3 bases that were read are TGCAGTGCAAGACAGGGGGCGCGGTTGTCCTACGAG. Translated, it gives CSARQGARLSYE. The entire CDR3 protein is CSARQGARLSYEQYF.

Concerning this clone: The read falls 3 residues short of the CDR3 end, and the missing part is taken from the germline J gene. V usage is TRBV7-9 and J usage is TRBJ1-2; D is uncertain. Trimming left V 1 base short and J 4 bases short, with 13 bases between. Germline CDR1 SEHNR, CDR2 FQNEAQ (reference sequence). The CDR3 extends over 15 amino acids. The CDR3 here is CASSLVYPGLYGYTF. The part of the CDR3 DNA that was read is TGTGCCAGCAGCTTAGTATACCCCGGTCTCTATGGC.

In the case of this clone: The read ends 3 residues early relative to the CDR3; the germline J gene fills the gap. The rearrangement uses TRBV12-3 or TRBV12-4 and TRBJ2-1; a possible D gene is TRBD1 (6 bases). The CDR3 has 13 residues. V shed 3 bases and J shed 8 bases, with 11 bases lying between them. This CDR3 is CASSLAGEHEQFF. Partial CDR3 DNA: TGTGCCAGCAGTTTGGCAGGGGAGCATGAG.

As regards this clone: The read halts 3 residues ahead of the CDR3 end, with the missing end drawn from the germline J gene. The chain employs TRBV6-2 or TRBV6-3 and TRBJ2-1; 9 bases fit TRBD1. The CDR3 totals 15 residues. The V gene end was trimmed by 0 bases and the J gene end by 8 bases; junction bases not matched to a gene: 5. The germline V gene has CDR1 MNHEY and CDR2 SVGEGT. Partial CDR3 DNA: TGTGCCAGCAGTTACTCGATTCGGGACAGGGATGAG. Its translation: CASSYSIRDRDE. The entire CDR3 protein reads CASSYSIRDRDEQFF.

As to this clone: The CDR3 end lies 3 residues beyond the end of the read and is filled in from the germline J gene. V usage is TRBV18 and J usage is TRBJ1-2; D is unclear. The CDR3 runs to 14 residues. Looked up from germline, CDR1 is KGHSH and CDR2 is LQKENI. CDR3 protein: CASSPRTLPYDYTF. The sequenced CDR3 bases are TGTGCCAGCTCACCGAGGACTCTCCCCTACGAC.

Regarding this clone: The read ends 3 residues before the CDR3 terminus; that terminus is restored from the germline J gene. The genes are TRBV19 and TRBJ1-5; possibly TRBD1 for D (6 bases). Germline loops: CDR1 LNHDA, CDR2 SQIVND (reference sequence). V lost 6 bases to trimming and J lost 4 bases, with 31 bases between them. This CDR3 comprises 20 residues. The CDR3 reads CASRDLRQVLRRVLNQPQHF. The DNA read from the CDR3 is TGTGCCAGTAGAGACCTCCGACAGGTGTTACGGAGGGTACTAAATCAGCCC.

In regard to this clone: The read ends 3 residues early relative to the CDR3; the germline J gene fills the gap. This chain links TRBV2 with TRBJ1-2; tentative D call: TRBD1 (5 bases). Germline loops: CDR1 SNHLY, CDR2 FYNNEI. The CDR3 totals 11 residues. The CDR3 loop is CASYGRGGYTF. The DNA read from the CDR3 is TGTGCCTCCTATGGAAGGGGAGGC.

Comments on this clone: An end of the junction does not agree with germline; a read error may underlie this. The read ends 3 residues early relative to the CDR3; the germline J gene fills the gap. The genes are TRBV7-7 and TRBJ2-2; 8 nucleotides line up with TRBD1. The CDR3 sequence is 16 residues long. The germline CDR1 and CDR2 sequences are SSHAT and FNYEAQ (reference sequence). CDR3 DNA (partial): TGTGCTAGCAGTCAACCCGGGACAGGGAACACCGGGGAG. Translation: CASSQPGTGNTGE. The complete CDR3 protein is CASSQPGTGNTGELFF.

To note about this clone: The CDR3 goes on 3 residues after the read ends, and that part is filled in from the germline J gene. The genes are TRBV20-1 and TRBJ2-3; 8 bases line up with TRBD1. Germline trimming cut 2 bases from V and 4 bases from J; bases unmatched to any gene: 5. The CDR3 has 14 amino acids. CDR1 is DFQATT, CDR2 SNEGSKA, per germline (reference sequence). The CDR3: CSARLDRGADTQYF. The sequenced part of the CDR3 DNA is TGCAGTGCTAGACTAGACAGGGGAGCAGATACG.

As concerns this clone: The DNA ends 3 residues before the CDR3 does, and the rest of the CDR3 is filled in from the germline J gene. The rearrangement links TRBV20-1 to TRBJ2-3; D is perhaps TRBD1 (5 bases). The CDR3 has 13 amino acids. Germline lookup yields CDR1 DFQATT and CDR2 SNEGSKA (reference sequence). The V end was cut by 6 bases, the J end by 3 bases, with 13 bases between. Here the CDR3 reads CSAAQGVTDTQYF. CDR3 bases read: TGCAGTGCCGCACAAGGGGTGACAGATACG.

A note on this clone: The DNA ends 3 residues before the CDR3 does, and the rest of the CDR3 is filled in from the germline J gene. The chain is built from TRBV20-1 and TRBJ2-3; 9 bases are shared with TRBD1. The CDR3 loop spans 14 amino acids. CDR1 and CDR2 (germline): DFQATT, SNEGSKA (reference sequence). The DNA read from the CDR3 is TGCAGTGCTAGACCCGGACAGGGGATGGAGACG. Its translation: CSARPGQGMET. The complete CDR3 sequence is CSARPGQGMETQYF.

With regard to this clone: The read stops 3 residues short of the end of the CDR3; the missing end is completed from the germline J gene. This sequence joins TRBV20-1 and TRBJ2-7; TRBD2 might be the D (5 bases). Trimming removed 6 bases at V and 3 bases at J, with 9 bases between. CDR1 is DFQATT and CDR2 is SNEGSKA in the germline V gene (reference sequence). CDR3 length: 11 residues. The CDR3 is CSADYLYEQYF. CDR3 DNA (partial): TGCAGTGCCGACTACCTCTACGAG.

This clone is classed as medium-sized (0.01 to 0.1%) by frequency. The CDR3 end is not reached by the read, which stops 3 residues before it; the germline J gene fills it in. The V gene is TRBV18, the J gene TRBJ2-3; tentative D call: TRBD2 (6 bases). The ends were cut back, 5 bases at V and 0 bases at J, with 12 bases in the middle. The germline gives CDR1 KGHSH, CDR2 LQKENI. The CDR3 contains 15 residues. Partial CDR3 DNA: TGTGCCAGCTCATCTAATAGCGGCAGCACAGATACG. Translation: CASSSNSGSTDT. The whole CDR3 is CASSSNSGSTDTQYF.

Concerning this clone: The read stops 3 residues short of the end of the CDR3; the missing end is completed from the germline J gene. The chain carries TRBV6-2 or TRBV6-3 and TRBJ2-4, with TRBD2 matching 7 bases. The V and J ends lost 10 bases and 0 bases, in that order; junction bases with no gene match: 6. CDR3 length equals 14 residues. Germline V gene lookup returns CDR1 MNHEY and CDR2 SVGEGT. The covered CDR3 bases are TGTGCCACCAAAGCGGGATTAGCCAAAAACATT. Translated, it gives CATKAGLAKNI. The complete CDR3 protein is CATKAGLAKNIQYF.

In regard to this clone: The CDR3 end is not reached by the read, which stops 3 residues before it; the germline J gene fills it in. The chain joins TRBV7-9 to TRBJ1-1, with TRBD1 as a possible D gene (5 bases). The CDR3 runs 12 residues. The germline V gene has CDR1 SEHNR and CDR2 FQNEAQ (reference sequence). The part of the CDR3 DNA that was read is TGTGCCAGCCGCGACCCGACAGAGGGA. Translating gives CASRDPTEG. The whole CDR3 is CASRDPTEGAFF.

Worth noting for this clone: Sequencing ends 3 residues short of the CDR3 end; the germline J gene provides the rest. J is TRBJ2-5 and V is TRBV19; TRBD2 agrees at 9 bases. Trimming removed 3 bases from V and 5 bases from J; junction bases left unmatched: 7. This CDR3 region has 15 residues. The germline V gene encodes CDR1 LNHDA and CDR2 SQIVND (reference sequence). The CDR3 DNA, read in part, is TGTGCCAGTAGTATTGTAGGAGCGGGAGGTGAGACC. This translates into CASSIVGAGGET. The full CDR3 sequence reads CASSIVGAGGETQYF.

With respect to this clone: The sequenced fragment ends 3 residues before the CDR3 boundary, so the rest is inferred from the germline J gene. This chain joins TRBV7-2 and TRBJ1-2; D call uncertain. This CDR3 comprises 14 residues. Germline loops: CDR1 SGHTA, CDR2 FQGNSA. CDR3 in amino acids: CASSLGLAGVDYTF. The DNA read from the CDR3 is TGTGCCAGCAGCTTAGGGCTAGCGGGAGTAGAC.